The present T cell receptor (beta chain) was sequenced within a study of neoadjuvant anti-PD-1 for oral cavity cancer. Described time point: after neoadjuvant nivolumab, at surgical resection. This clone was counted only a few times. TCRdb keeps only in-frame clones here, not all; method: immunoSEQ multiplex PCR. The sample shows about 23,000 clones, less than 50% of them seen only once. The CDR3 covers 16 residues. The V gene end was trimmed by 1 base and the J gene end by 2 bases; junction bases not matched to a gene: 7. The rearrangement joins TRBV5-3 to TRBJ2-3; TRBD1 matches at 7 bases. TRBV5-3 is treated as an ORF (open reading frame) with a function not yet certain. The specimen comprised tumor tissue, sampled after nivolumab (anti-PD-1) treatment. This TCR was sampled from a person between 40 and 79 years old with oral cavity squamous cell carcinoma. The CDR3 spells CARSLKGAIPTDTQYF. CDR3 coding DNA: TGTGCCAGAAGCTTGAAGGGGGCGATTCCCACAGATACGCAGTATTTT.